This T cell receptor (beta chain) was recovered during a study of CXCR3-negative and CXCR3-positive naive CD8 T cells. General study results and limits: Naive cells with CXCR3 showed TRB CDR3s that were more hydrophobic than those in CXCR3-negative naive cells. Naive cells that were CXCR3-negative or CXCR3-positive used TRBV-TRBJ genes alike, while memory cells diverged.

Triplicate sorts, 300,000 or so cells apiece, were made for each CD8+ T cell subset. Germline CDR1 SQVTM, CDR2 ANQGSEA. This CDR3 region has 12 residues. The method, 5' RACE with UMI labels, was used to prepare the TRB cDNA libraries. Reprocessing the 5' RACE reads, TCRdb reports a single entry for every CDR3 protein and omits DNA. This specimen shows tens of thousands of distinct CDR3 sequences; the ten leading clones hold 4.8%. Notes on this clonotype: What it recognizes is unknown.

This chain joins TRBV29-1 and TRBJ2-2; the TCRdb call, TRBD2, lacks DNA for checking. The clonotype was recovered from a human donor in good health. Some clones in this sample may be carry-over from other donors' samples. The sequencing sample was made of naive CXCR3+ CD8+ T cells from blood. Subset reported: CD45RO-CCR7+CD27+CD95- naive CD8+ T cells expressing CXCR3 (TNR3+). The CDR3 sequence: CSVREGTGELFF.